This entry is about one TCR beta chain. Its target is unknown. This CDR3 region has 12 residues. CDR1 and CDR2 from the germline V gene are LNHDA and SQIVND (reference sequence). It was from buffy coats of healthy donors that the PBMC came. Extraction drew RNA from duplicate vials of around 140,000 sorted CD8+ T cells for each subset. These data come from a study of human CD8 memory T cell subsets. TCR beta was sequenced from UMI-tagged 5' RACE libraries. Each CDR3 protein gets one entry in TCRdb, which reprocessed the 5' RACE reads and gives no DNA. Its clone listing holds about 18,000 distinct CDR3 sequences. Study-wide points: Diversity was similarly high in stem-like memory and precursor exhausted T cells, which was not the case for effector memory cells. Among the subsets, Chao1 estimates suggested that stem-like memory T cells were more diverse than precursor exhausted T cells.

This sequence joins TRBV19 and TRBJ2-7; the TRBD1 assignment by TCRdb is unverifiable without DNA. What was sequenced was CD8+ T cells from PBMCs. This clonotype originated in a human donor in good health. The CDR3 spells CASSQQEYEQYF. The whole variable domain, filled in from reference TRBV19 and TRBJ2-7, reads DGGITQSPKYLFRKEGQNVTLSCEQNLNHDAMYWYRQDPGQGLRLIYYSQIVNDFQKGDIAEGYSVSREKKESFPLTVTSAQKNPTAFYLCASSQQEYEQYFGPGTRLTVT.